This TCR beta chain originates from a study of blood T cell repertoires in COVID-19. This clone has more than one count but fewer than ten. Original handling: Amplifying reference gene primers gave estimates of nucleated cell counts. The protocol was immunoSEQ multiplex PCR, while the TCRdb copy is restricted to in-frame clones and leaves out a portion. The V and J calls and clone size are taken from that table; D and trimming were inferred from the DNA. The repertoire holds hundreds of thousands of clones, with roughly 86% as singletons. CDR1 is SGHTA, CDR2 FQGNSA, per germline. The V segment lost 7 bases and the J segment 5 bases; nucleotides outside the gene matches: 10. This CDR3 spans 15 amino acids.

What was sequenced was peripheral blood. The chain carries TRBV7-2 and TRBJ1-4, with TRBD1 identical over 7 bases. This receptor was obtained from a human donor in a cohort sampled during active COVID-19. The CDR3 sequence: CASTFPGQINEKLFF. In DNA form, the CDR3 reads TGTGCCAGCACCTTCCCGGGACAGATAAATGAAAAACTGTTTTTT.